What follows are 14 T cell receptor beta chains derived from one specimen sequenced in a study of blood T cell repertoires in COVID-19. Here immunoSEQ multiplex PCR was the method, and the copy in TCRdb shows in-frame clones only, minus some. The table has 200,000 to 250,000 clones, 80% to 90% seen once. The source material was peripheral blood. Source of these receptors: a man aged 25-40 years with COVID-19, enrolled during active disease.

J is TRBJ2-7 and V is TRBV7-9; 7 bases fit TRBD1. Germline CDR1 SEHNR, CDR2 FQNEAQ (reference sequence). V lost 1 base and J lost 4; bases outside the gene matches: 7. The CDR3 has 15 amino acids. CDR3 DNA: TGTGCCAGCAGCTTAGTCGGTGGGACAGCATACGAGCAGTACTTC. It specifies CASSLVGGTAYEQYF.

This chain links TRBV6-2 or TRBV6-3 with TRBJ2-1; TRBD2 aligns across 9 bases. The CDR3 has 17 residues. CDR1 and CDR2 (germline): MNHEY, SVGEGT. V shed 0 bases and J 6 bases; nucleotides not matched to a gene: 9. CDR3 DNA sequence: TGTGCCAGCAGTTACTCCACCACCGGGACTAGCCCCAATGAGCAGTTCTTC. This sequence encodes CASSYSTTGTSPNEQFF.

J is TRBJ1-5 and V is TRBV27, with 7 bases fitting TRBD1. This CDR3 is 17 amino acids long. Germline V CDR1 and CDR2: MNHEY, SMNVEV (reference sequence). The ends lost 5 bases at V and 9 bases at J; junction bases unmatched: 19. The CDR3 region has the DNA TGTGCCAGCAGTCGAAAAGGGACAGTGACGGGTGTGAGGCCCCAGCATTTT. This gives the protein CASSRKGTVTGVRPQHF.

This chain links TRBV28 with TRBJ2-7, with D perhaps matching TRBD1 (6 bases). This CDR3 comprises 14 residues. CDR1 and CDR2 from the germline V gene are MDHEN and SYDVKM. The ends were cut back, 7 bases at V and 0 bases at J, with 13 bases in the middle. Here the CDR3 reads CASMGAGSSYEQYF. The CDR3 nucleotides read TGTGCCAGCATGGGGGCAGGAAGCTCCTACGAGCAGTACTTC.

The V gene is TRBV4-1, the J gene TRBJ2-1, with 10 bases identical to TRBD2. This CDR3 spans 21 amino acids. The ends lost 0 bases at V and 3 bases at J; junction bases unmatched: 17. CDR1 is MGHRA, CDR2 YSYEKL, per germline. The CDR3 region has the DNA TGCGCCAGCAGCCAAGATCATGCGGGGCGAGGGGGACTAGCGTACTACAATGAGCAGTTCTTC. This sequence encodes CASSQDHAGRGGLAYYNEQFF.

V and J are TRBV27 and TRBJ2-7, with D possibly matching TRBD1 (6 bases). This CDR3 comprises 15 residues. The V and J ends lost 3 bases and 7 bases respectively, with 19 bases between them. Germline CDR1 and CDR2: MNHEY and SMNVEV (reference sequence). CDR3 sequence: CASSLTVGTREEQYF. The DNA of the CDR3 is TGTGCCAGCAGTTTGACAGTGGGGACACGGGAAGAGCAGTACTTC.

This chain joins TRBV6-1 and TRBJ2-7; D might be TRBD2 (5 bases). V gave up 3 bases and J gave up 2 bases, with 14 bases separating them. The CDR3 runs 15 residues. Germline values: CDR1 MNHNS, CDR2 SASEGT. The CDR3 spells CASSDIGIGTYEQYF. The CDR3 bases are TGTGCCAGCAGTGATATCGGGATAGGGACCTACGAGCAGTACTTC.

The V call is TRBV5-4, the J call TRBJ2-1; possible D gene TRBD2, 6 bases. The CDR3 consists of 17 residues. Germline V gene sequence: CDR1 SGHNT, CDR2 YYREEE (reference sequence). Trimming removed 3 bases from V and 4 bases from J, with 20 bases in between. CDR3 sequence (DNA): TGTGCCAGCAGCTGGACCCTCGGGACTCTAGGATACAATGAGCAGTTCTTC. Residues: CASSWTLGTLGYNEQFF.

The gene calls are TRBV7-3 and TRBJ2-3; 7 bases are a match to TRBD2. The CDR3 covers 15 residues. CDR1 is SGHTA, CDR2 FQGTGA, per germline. The V segment lost 5 bases and the J segment 0 bases; nucleotides outside the gene matches: 5. CDR3 residues: CASSLTSASTDTQYF. CDR3 DNA: TGTGCCAGCAGCCTCACTAGCGCGAGCACAGATACGCAGTATTTT.

This sequence joins TRBV6-5 and TRBJ1-5; D perhaps matches TRBD1 (5 bases). CDR3 size: 12 residues. Germline loops: CDR1 MNHEY, CDR2 SVGAGI. V lost 8 bases to trimming and J lost 3 bases, with 8 bases between them. The CDR3 DNA reads as TGTGCCAGCGCAGGGCTCAATCAGCCCCAGCATTTT. Protein: CASAGLNQPQHF.

The J gene is TRBJ2-7, the V gene TRBV4-1; weak D call: TRBD2 (6 bases). Germline V gene data show CDR1 as MGHRA and CDR2 as YSYEKL. The CDR3 is 17 amino acids. Trimming left V 2 bases short and J 0 bases short, with 17 bases between. This CDR3 is CASSQLRGILSSYEQYF. The CDR3 coding sequence is TGCGCCAGCAGCCAACTACGGGGGATCCTTAGCTCCTACGAGCAGTACTTC.

The chain joins TRBV4-1 to TRBJ2-7; D is unclear. Per the germline V gene, CDR1 is MGHRA and CDR2 is YSYEKL. The length of the CDR3 is 13 residues. V gave up 1 base and J gave up 4 bases, with 8 bases separating them. The CDR3 bases are TGCGCCAGCAGCCAAGGGTACATGTACGAGCAGTACTTC. Translating gives CASSQGYMYEQYF.

A word on this clone: No conserved phenylalanine or tryptophan ends this CDR3, so it is likely a read error. The DNA is left out, because the CDR3 cannot be placed on it with certainty; the CDR3 is given as TCRdb lists it. V usage is TRBV6-1 and J usage is TRBJ1-1. From germline, CDR1 is MNHNS and CDR2 SASEGT. With termini counted, the CDR3 has 12 amino acids. CDR3 protein: CASSEVGGSPTR.

J is TRBJ2-7 and V is TRBV11-2; TRBD1 is a possible D gene (6 bases). Per the germline V gene, CDR1 is SGHAT and CDR2 is FQNNGV. The CDR3 is 16 residues long. V lost 5 bases to trimming and J lost 6 bases, with 23 bases between them. The CDR3 DNA reads as TGTGCCAGCAGCCCCTCCGCCGGGACACTACCCTCCGAGCAGTACTTC. It translates to CASSPSAGTLPSEQYF.